The 26 T cell receptor beta chains given below trace back to one sample, sequenced in a study of molecular identifiers for immune sequencing clone quantification. TCRdb re-called the PCR reads with MiXCR, one entry per CDR3 protein. The sample gives about half a million distinct CDR3 sequences, 20% to 25% of which show up once; 0.84% is in the top ten. Input material: naive CD8+ T cells from blood, with Jurkat cell RNA spiked in. The subset denotes: FACS-sorted CD8+CD4-CCR7+CD45RA+ naive T cells. Receptors were obtained from a human donor in good health. Some libraries in this study had Jurkat cell RNA spiked in.

The chain combines TRBV25-1 with TRBJ1-1; D not certain. Germline V gene data show CDR1 as MGHDK and CDR2 as SYGVNS. V was cut by 5 bases and J by 4 bases, with 11 bases left in between. This CDR3 region has 13 residues. The chain's CDR3 is CASSLGKSTEAFF. The CDR3 region has the DNA TGTGCCAGCAGTTTGGGAAAAAGCACTGAAGCTTTCTTT.

This clonotype was seen a handful of times. This chain uses TRBV9 with TRBJ2-3, with D perhaps assigned TRBD1 or TRBD2 (6 bases each). Germline loops: CDR1 SGDLS, CDR2 YYNGEE. V was trimmed by 0 bases and J by 0 bases, leaving 17 bases between them. The CDR3 is 18 residues long. CDR3 DNA sequence: TGTGCCAGCAGCGTAGATGGGACCAGGGGACTTAGCACAGATACGCAGTATTTT. This gives the protein CASSVDGTRGLSTDTQYF.

V and J are TRBV6-5 and TRBJ1-4, with a possible D match to TRBD1 (6 bases). Germline V gives CDR1 MNHEY, CDR2 SVGAGI. Trimming stripped 6 bases from V and 1 base from J, with 18 bases between. The CDR3 has 17 residues. CDR3 sequence (DNA): TGTGCCAGCAGCCCTCGGGGGCAGGGAAGAACTAATGAAAAACTGTTTTTT. Protein sequence: CASSPRGQGRTNEKLFF.

Regarding this clonotype: A read error may account for a junction end that differs from germline. The chain has TRBV11-1 and TRBJ2-7; TRBD2 might be the D (6 bases). CDR1 is SGHAT, CDR2 FQDESV, per germline (reference sequence). The CDR3 sequence is 15 residues long. CDR3 in DNA: TGTGCCGGCAGCTTAGAAGTCGGGAGCTCCTACGAGCAGTACTTC. This codes for CAGSLEVGSSYEQYF.

This clonotype showed up many times. The chain combines TRBV9 with TRBJ2-2, with D perhaps matching TRBD1 (6 bases). The CDR3 contains 15 residues. Germline assignment: CDR1 SGDLS and CDR2 YYNGEE. V shed 4 bases and J shed 2 bases, with 12 bases lying between them. As DNA, the CDR3 is TGTGCCAGCAGCAGTTGGGACATCAACACCGGGGAGCTGTTTTTT. Translating gives CASSSWDINTGELFF.

The chain employs TRBV2 and TRBJ2-5; 9 bases are shared with TRBD2. The germline CDR1 and CDR2 sequences are SNHLY and FYNNEI. V was pared by 5 bases and J by 0 bases, with 7 bases of the junction left unmatched. The CDR3 is 16 amino acids. DNA of the CDR3: TGTGCCAGCAGTAACGAGCGGGGGGAGTACCAAGAGACCCAGTACTTC. Its protein is CASSNERGEYQETQYF.

This clonotype has only a few counts. The chain employs TRBV4-2 and TRBJ1-5; no firm D call. V shed 4 bases and J shed 3 bases, with 13 bases lying between them. Germline V gene data show CDR1 as LGHNA and CDR2 as YNFKEQ. This CDR3 is 15 amino acids long. The CDR3 DNA sequence: TGTGCCAGCAGCCGCCCGTCTGGTCACAATCAGCCCCAGCATTTT. Protein: CASSRPSGHNQPQHF.

With respect to this clonotype: Just one base apart from a much larger clone, this may be a read error. The V call is TRBV24-1, the J call TRBJ2-1; 8 bases are a match to TRBD2. The V gene's germline CDR1 is KGHDR and CDR2 SFDVKD. The CDR3 loop spans 15 amino acids. The CDR3 reads CATSDLGLEDNKQFF. For the CDR3, the DNA is TGTGCCACCAGTGACTTGGGACTAGAAGACAATAAGCAGTTCTTC.

The chain employs TRBV25-1 and TRBJ2-1, with D perhaps matching TRBD2 (5 bases). CDR3 size: 12 residues. CDR1 is MGHDK and CDR2 is SYGVNS in the germline V gene. Trimming removed 4 bases at V and 6 bases at J, with 7 bases between. CDR3 coding DNA: TGTGCCAGCAGTGCGGGGAGCAATGAGCAGTTCTTC. Its translation is CASSAGSNEQFF.

The V call is TRBV19, the J call TRBJ2-1, with TRBD2 identical over 12 bases. There are 15 residues in the CDR3. V trimming: 6 bases; J trimming: 6 bases; junction bases outside the gene matches: 6. Germline V gene sequence: CDR1 LNHDA, CDR2 SQIVND (reference sequence). In nucleotides, the CDR3 is TGTGCCAGTAGCCCGAGACTAGCGGGGGTCAATGAGCAGTTCTTC. Residues: CASSPRLAGVNEQFF.

This clonotype was counted ten times or more. The CDR3 DNA reads as TGTGCCAGCAGCCTGACCGAATACGAGCAGTACTTC. The encoded protein is CASSLTEYEQYF. J is TRBJ2-7 and V is TRBV7-9; D is ambiguous. Trimming shortened V by 5 bases and J by 4 bases, and 9 bases separated the two germline ends. The CDR3 covers 12 residues. Per germline, CDR1 SEHNR and CDR2 FQNEAQ (reference sequence). Supplemented by reference TRBV7-9 and TRBJ2-7, the full variable domain reads DTGVSQNPRHKITKRGQNVTFRCDPISEHNRLYWYRQTLGQGPEFLTYFQNEAQLEKSRLLSDRFSAERPKGSFSTLEIQRTEQGDSAMYLCASSLTEYEQYFGPGTRLTVT.

This clonotype was counted ten times or more. The genes are TRBV20-1 and TRBJ2-5, with 10 bases lining up with TRBD2. With 3 bases clipped from V and 0 bases from J, the junction kept 7 bases outside the gene matches. The CDR3 sequence is 16 residues long. Germline assignment: CDR1 DFQATT and CDR2 SNEGSKA (reference sequence). CDR3 nucleotides: TGCAGTGCTAGTGGGCTAGCGGGAGTATACCAAGAGACCCAGTACTTC. This codes for CSASGLAGVYQETQYF.

This clonotype has only a few counts. V is TRBV13 and J is TRBJ1-1, with 9 bases fitting TRBD1. CDR3 length equals 14 residues. Trimming cost V 4 bases and J 5 bases; bases outside gene matches: 5. CDR1 is PRHDT and CDR2 is FYEKMQ in the germline V gene (reference sequence). The CDR3 bases are TGTGCCAGCAGCTCAGGGACAGGGATAACTGAAGCTTTCTTT. Encoded protein: CASSSGTGITEAFF.

About this clonotype itself: Just one base apart from a much larger clone, this may be a read error. The V gene is TRBV4-1, the J gene TRBJ2-1; a possible D gene is TRBD2 (6 bases). The CDR3 consists of 15 residues. V gave up 6 bases and J gave up 8 bases, with 20 bases separating them. Germline V gives CDR1 MGHRA, CDR2 YSYEKL. CDR3 residues: CASSLGLGDTHEQFF. CDR3 nucleotide sequence: TGCGCCAGCAGTTTGGGACTGGGCGATACCCATGAGCAGTTCTTC.

The sample holds many counts of this clonotype. The J gene is TRBJ1-5, the V gene TRBV19; no firm D call. In germline, CDR1 is LNHDA, CDR2 SQIVND (reference sequence). The CDR3 is made up of 16 amino acids. V was clipped by 5 bases and J by 5 bases, with 19 bases between them. Written as DNA, the CDR3 is TGTGCCAGTAGTCCCCTGGCAGAGGGAGGTGATCAGCCCCAGCATTTT. It specifies CASSPLAEGGDQPQHF.

The V call is TRBV7-9, the J call TRBJ2-7, with 7 bases aligning to TRBD1. The junction had 7 bases not matched to a gene; V was cut back by 3 bases and J by 2 bases. CDR3 length: 15 amino acids. The germline V gene encodes CDR1 SEHNR and CDR2 FQNEAQ (reference sequence). CDR3 protein: CASSFTGQETYEQYF. The CDR3 DNA follows: TGTGCCAGCAGCTTTACCGGACAGGAGACCTACGAGCAGTACTTC.

At least ten counts were recorded for this clonotype. The chain couples TRBV29-1 to TRBJ2-2; D unresolved. Germline CDR1 is SQVTM and CDR2 is ANQGSEA. Trimming left V 6 bases short and J 1 base short, with 15 bases between. The CDR3 extends over 15 amino acids. Here the CDR3 reads CSVTAETWNTGELFF. As DNA, the CDR3 is TGCAGCGTCACTGCAGAGACCTGGAACACCGGGGAGCTGTTTTTT.

V gene TRBV2 combines with J gene TRBJ2-1; the match to TRBD2 covers 9 bases. Germline CDR1 and CDR2: SNHLY and FYNNEI. The CDR3 sequence is 15 residues long. V lost 6 bases to trimming and J lost 8 bases; unmatched junction nucleotides: 11. In nucleotides, the CDR3 is TGTGCCAGCAGCCCCGTAGCGGGAGCTTGGGATGAGCAGTTCTTC. Protein: CASSPVAGAWDEQFF.

A note on this clonotype: This may arise from a read error, as a much more abundant clone is one base away. V usage is TRBV6-5 and J usage is TRBJ1-3; no clear D gene. Germline CDR1 MNHEY, CDR2 SVGAGI. The CDR3 covers 17 residues. The CDR3, as DNA: TGTACCAGCAGTTACTTTTTGGGCCCGGACTCTGGAAACACCATATATTTT. It is translated as CTSSYFLGPDSGNTIYF.

This clonotype appeared a single time. V and J are TRBV19 and TRBJ1-2; D gene uncertain. Trimming removed 7 bases from V and 3 bases from J, with 12 bases in between. The CDR3 extends over 13 amino acids. Germline values: CDR1 LNHDA, CDR2 SQIVND (reference sequence). The DNA of the CDR3 is TGTGCCAGTACGCGGGGATCCTACTATGGCTACACCTTC. Translating it yields CASTRGSYYGYTF.

This clonotype came up a few times. The CDR3 DNA reads TGTGCCAGCAGCGTAGCAGCGGGAGGCACCACAGATACGCAGTATTTT. Protein product: CASSVAAGGTTDTQYF. The rearrangement links TRBV9 to TRBJ2-3, with 9 bases that match TRBD2. The germline V gene encodes CDR1 SGDLS and CDR2 YYNGEE. V lost 0 bases to trimming and J lost 2 bases; unmatched junction nucleotides: 4. The CDR3 spans 16 residues.

There are many counts of this clonotype. The V and J genes are TRBV6-6 and TRBJ2-7; 7 bases align to TRBD2. The CDR3 contains 17 residues. Germline CDR1 MNHNY, CDR2 SVGAGI (reference sequence). With V trimmed by 8 bases and J by 4 bases, 20 bases remained unmatched. The CDR3 here is CASQTPRGSVGGYEQYF. The CDR3 DNA sequence: TGTGCCAGCCAAACTCCGCGCGGGAGCGTCGGGGGGTACGAGCAGTACTTC.

This clonotype was counted at least ten times. The V gene is TRBV21-1, the J gene TRBJ2-2; the table names TRBD1, a call not compared with the DNA. TRBV21-1 is a pseudogene locus. The CDR3 runs to 17 residues. The CDR3 loop is CASSKWDRGRNSGELFF. The DNA of the CDR3 is TGTGCCAGCAGCAAATGGGACAGGGGACGGAACAGCGGGGAGCTGTTTTTT.

In this sample, this clonotype turned up a few times. The chain links TRBV28 to TRBJ2-1, with D tentatively TRBD1 or TRBD2 (6 bases each). V lost 3 bases and J lost 8, with 14 bases in between. The CDR3 has 14 residues. Germline values: CDR1 MDHEN, CDR2 SYDVKM. CDR3 in DNA: TGTGCCAGCAGTTTTCATGGGGGGCGAGATGAGCAGTTCTTC. The encoded protein is CASSFHGGRDEQFF.

This clonotype has a handful of counts. The V and J genes are TRBV7-3 and TRBJ2-1; D unresolved. Trimming removed 4 bases from V and 4 bases from J, with 14 bases in between. The CDR3 extends over 15 amino acids. Germline CDR1 reads SGHTA; CDR2 reads FQGTGA. The CDR3 protein is CASSSHKSRYNEQFF. The CDR3 DNA is TGTGCCAGCAGCTCCCACAAGAGTAGGTACAATGAGCAGTTCTTC.

About this clonotype: One base away lies a much larger clone, so this may be a sequencing read error. The genes are TRBV30 and TRBJ2-3, with 9 bases matching TRBD2. Germline V lookup: CDR1 GTSNPN, CDR2 SVGIG (reference sequence). The CDR3 has 14 residues. CDR3 in amino acids: CATSSGASTDTRYF. For the CDR3, the DNA is TGTGCCACATCTAGCGGGGCTAGCACAGATACGCGGTATTTT.